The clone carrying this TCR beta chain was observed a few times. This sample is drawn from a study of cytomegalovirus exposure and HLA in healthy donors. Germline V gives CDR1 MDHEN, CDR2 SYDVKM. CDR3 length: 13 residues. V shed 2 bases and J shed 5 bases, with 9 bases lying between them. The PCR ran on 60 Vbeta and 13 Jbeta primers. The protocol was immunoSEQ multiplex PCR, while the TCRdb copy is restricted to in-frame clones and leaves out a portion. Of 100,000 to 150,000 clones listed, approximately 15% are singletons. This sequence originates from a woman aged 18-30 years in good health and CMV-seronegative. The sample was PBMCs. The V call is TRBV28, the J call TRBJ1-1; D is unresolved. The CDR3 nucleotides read TGTGCCAGCAGTTTAGGGCCGAAAACTGAAGCTTTCTTT. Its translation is CASSLGPKTEAFF.